One sample yielded the 20 T cell receptor beta chains listed below, sequenced in a study of human T cells and chemical hapten exposure. Regarding time point: pre-sensitization, week 0. Treatment here: therapeutic diphenylcyclopropenone sensitization with weekly scalp DPC. From the RACE reads, TCRdb called clonotypes with MiXCR, one entry per CDR3 protein. The sample includes 300,000 to 450,000 distinct CDR3 sequences, roughly 5.3% of them seen just once. The sequencing here drew on whole blood, taken in connection with sensitization to the hapten diphenylcyclopropenone (DPC). These receptors came from a woman aged 50 to 60 with alopecia areata. Some clones in this sample may be carry-over from other donors' samples.

CDR3 bases: TGTGCCTGGAGTCCCCCGGGAGCCGAGCAGTACTTC. Protein sequence: CAWSPPGAEQYF. The chain carries TRBV30 and TRBJ2-7; the D gene is possibly TRBD2 (6 bases). This CDR3 is 12 amino acids long. Looked up from germline, CDR1 is GTSNPN and CDR2 is SVGIG (reference sequence). Deletions cut 2 bases from V and 6 bases from J, with 11 bases between.

The table lists this clonotype with many counts. The rearrangement uses TRBV7-2 and TRBJ2-1; TRBD1 is a possible D gene (5 bases). Trimming left V 3 bases short and J 7 bases short, with 7 bases between. Germline assignment: CDR1 SGHTA and CDR2 FQGNSA. The CDR3 covers 12 residues. The DNA of the CDR3 is TGTGCCAGCAGCTTTGACAGTAATGAGCAGTTCTTC. This codes for CASSFDSNEQFF.

The chain's CDR3 is CSARSGTGVEKLFF. The CDR3 coding sequence is TGCAGTGCCCGCTCCGGGACAGGGGTTGAAAAACTGTTTTTT. The chain employs TRBV20-1 and TRBJ1-4, with TRBD1 matching over 10 bases. CDR3 length equals 14 residues. Germline values: CDR1 DFQATT, CDR2 SNEGSKA (reference sequence). V shed 6 bases, J shed 7 bases, and the junction held 8 bases outside the gene matches.

This clonotype was counted between two and nine times. This chain joins TRBV6-2 or TRBV6-3 and TRBJ1-1; 9 bases are shared with TRBD1. Germline lookup yields CDR1 MNHEY and CDR2 SVGEGT. V shed 4 bases and J 7 bases; nucleotides not matched to a gene: 4. This CDR3 contains 13 residues. CDR3 DNA sequence: TGTGCCAGCAGTTCCGGGACAGGGTTTGAAGCTTTCTTT. Encoded protein: CASSSGTGFEAFF.

This clonotype showed up many times. The rearrangement joins TRBV29-1 to TRBJ2-1, with D unclear. The CDR3 is 11 amino acids. V shed 5 bases and J shed 4 bases, with 6 bases lying between them. Germline V gene sequence: CDR1 SQVTM, CDR2 ANQGSEA. CDR3 loop: CSVLLYNEQFF. In DNA, the CDR3 is TGCAGCGTTCTTTTGTACAATGAGCAGTTCTTC.

This clonotype was seen more than once but under ten times. The chain has TRBV20-1 and TRBJ1-5; D call uncertain. The germline V gene has CDR1 DFQATT and CDR2 SNEGSKA (reference sequence). V was clipped by 0 bases and J by 7 bases, with 16 bases between them. This CDR3 is 15 amino acids long. The CDR3, as DNA: TGCAGTGCTAGAGATAACCCAGGCCAAGCCCAGCCCCAGCATTTT. Its translation is CSARDNPGQAQPQHF.

In this sample, this clonotype turned up many times. This chain uses TRBV6-5 with TRBJ1-2; 8 nucleotides agree with TRBD1. This CDR3 has 14 residues. J gave up 4 bases and V 0 bases, and 1 base lay outside the gene matches. Germline lookup yields CDR1 MNHEY and CDR2 SVGAGI. This CDR3 reads CASSYSTGAYGYTF. Written as DNA, the CDR3 is TGTGCCAGCAGTTACTCGACAGGGGCCTATGGCTACACCTTC.

This clonotype was seen more than once but under ten times. This chain links TRBV6-1 with TRBJ1-1; D is uncertain. Germline V lookup: CDR1 MNHNS, CDR2 SASEGT. The V end lost 6 bases, the J end lost 3 bases, and 11 bases lay between the germline ends. The CDR3 length is 13 residues. DNA of the CDR3: TGTGCCAGCAGCGCCACAGTGTACACTGAAGCTTTCTTT. It yields the protein CASSATVYTEAFF.

This clonotype came up many times. This chain joins TRBV12-3 or TRBV12-4 and TRBJ2-7; D remains ambiguous. V was pared by 1 base and J by 5 bases, with 12 bases between. This CDR3 spans 14 amino acids. CDR3 in DNA: TGTGCCAGCAGTTTAGTAGGGTTGCTGGACGAGCAGTACTTC. Translating it yields CASSLVGLLDEQYF.

This clonotype has a count of ten or more. CDR3 amino acids: CASSSLSGRPYEQYF. The CDR3, as DNA: TGTGCCAGCAGTTCCCTTAGCGGGAGGCCCTACGAGCAGTACTTC. The chain recombines TRBV6-2 or TRBV6-3 with TRBJ2-7, with 10 bases identical to TRBD2. The CDR3 extends over 15 amino acids. With 4 bases clipped from V and 2 bases from J, the junction kept 5 bases outside the gene matches. Looked up from germline, CDR1 is MNHEY and CDR2 is SVGEGT.

This clonotype was observed a few times. The rearrangement joins TRBV20-1 to TRBJ2-6, with a tentative D call TRBD1 (6 bases). Trimming removed 6 bases from V and 0 bases from J, with 15 bases in between. The germline V gene encodes CDR1 DFQATT and CDR2 SNEGSKA (reference sequence). The CDR3 runs to 16 residues. The CDR3 DNA reads as TGCAGTGCGCGTCCTTTAGGGGGCTCTGGGGCCAACGTCCTGACTTTC. Its protein product is CSARPLGGSGANVLTF.

This clonotype was observed many times. The V gene is TRBV29-1, the J gene TRBJ1-1; TRBD1 might be the D (5 bases). The CDR3 loop spans 11 amino acids. The germline V and J ends were trimmed by 2 bases and 7 bases, with 8 bases remaining between them. Germline values: CDR1 SQVTM, CDR2 ANQGSEA. The CDR3 bases are TGCAGCGTTGAACTCAGGGATGAAGCTTTCTTT. Amino acids: CSVELRDEAFF.

The table lists this clonotype with a few counts. This chain uses TRBV5-1 with TRBJ1-1, with 10 bases fitting TRBD1. This CDR3 has 17 residues. V dropped 4 bases and J dropped 7; count of bases not matched to a gene: 16. Germline V gives CDR1 SGHRS, CDR2 YFSETQ. CDR3 region: CASSPYSPGQGTHEAFF. The CDR3 DNA is TGCGCCAGCAGCCCATACTCGCCGGGACAGGGGACGCATGAAGCTTTCTTT.

In its sample, this clonotype was seen many times. The chain couples TRBV2 to TRBJ1-1; weak D call: TRBD1 (5 bases). In germline, CDR1 is SNHLY, CDR2 FYNNEI. This CDR3 is 15 amino acids long. V shed 1 base and J shed 6 bases, with 15 bases lying between them. CDR3 amino acids: CASSEVRGERAEAFF. Written as DNA, the CDR3 is TGTGCCAGCAGTGAAGTTCGGGGGGAAAGGGCTGAAGCTTTCTTT. Filled out from reference TRBV2 and TRBJ1-1, the complete variable domain reads EPEVTQTPSHQVTQMGQEVILRCVPISNHLYFYWYRQILGQKVEFLVSFYNNEISEKSEIFDDQFSVERPDGSNFTLKIRSTKLEDSAMYFCASSEVRGERAEAFFGQGTRLTVV.

This clonotype has a count of ten or more. This chain links TRBV12-5 with TRBJ2-3; D perhaps matches TRBD2 (5 bases). Trimming removed 2 bases at V and 2 bases at J, with 11 bases between. CDR3 size: 15 residues. Germline loops: CDR1 LGHNT, CDR2 FRNRAP. The CDR3 loop reads CASGLYGRPTDTQYF. The DNA of the CDR3 is TGTGCTAGTGGTTTGTATGGGAGACCCACAGATACGCAGTATTTT.

This clonotype was detected many times. This sequence joins TRBV7-3 and TRBJ2-1, with 11 positions matching TRBD2. After removal of 0 bases from V and 7 bases from J, the junction contained 5 bases not matched to a gene. This CDR3 region has 16 residues. CDR1 is SGHTA and CDR2 is FQGTGA in the germline V gene. The CDR3 DNA reads as TGTGCCAGCAGCTTAACGACCGCTAGCGGGGGGAATGAGCAGTTCTTC. It codes for CASSLTTASGGNEQFF.

This clonotype occurred a few times. The rearrangement uses TRBV12-3 or TRBV12-4 and TRBJ2-7, with D possibly called TRBD1 or TRBD2 (5 bases each). This CDR3 is built from 17 residues. Between the trimmed V and J ends, which lost 0 bases and 7 bases, there was a span of 22 bases. The DNA for the CDR3 is TGTGCCAGCAGTTTAGCGCTGTTGGGCAGGGACCCTAAGGAGCAGTACTTC. It is translated as CASSLALLGRDPKEQYF.

V usage is TRBV19 and J usage is TRBJ2-2; 10 bases are a match to TRBD2. The V segment lost 7 bases and the J segment 5 bases; nucleotides outside the gene matches: 13. The germline V gene has CDR1 LNHDA and CDR2 SQIVND (reference sequence). The CDR3 extends over 17 amino acids. The DNA of the CDR3 is TGTGCCAGTACCCCCCGAGGGCTAGCGGGAGATACCGGGGAGCTGTTTTTT. It specifies CASTPRGLAGDTGELFF.

This clonotype was seen more than once but under ten times. The rearrangement links TRBV2 to TRBJ1-6; 8 bases map to TRBD1. This CDR3 region has 14 residues. The junction had 7 bases not matched to a gene; V was cut back by 6 bases and J by 9 bases. Looked up from germline, CDR1 is SNHLY and CDR2 is FYNNEI. DNA for the CDR3: TGTGCCAGCAGCGACAGGGGTGTCGGTTCACCCCTCCACTTT. Its protein product is CASSDRGVGSPLHF.

This chain joins TRBV12-5 and TRBJ2-3, with TRBD1 identical over 7 bases. Germline V lookup: CDR1 LGHNT, CDR2 FRNRAP. The junction had 8 bases not matched to a gene; V was cut back by 2 bases and J by 0 bases. The CDR3 length is 17 residues. CDR3 sequence (DNA): TGTGCTAGTGGTTTGATCCCCGACAGGGAGAGCACAGATACGCAGTATTTT. This sequence encodes CASGLIPDRESTDTQYF.